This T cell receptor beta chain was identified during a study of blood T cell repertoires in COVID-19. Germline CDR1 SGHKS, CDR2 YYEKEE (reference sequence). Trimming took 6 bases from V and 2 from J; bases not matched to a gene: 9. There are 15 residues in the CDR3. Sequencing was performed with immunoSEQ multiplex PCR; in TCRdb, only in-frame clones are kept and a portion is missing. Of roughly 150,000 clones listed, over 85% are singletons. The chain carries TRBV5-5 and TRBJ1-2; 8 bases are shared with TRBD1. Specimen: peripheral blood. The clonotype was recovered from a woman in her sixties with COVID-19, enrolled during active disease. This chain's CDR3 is CASNRMGQANYGYTF. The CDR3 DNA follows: TGTGCCAGCAACCGTATGGGACAGGCGAACTATGGCTACACCTTC.